The TCR beta chain under discussion was sequenced for a study of spatial heterogeneity in lung cancer. Broader study findings: At tumor resection, ubiquitous expanded TCRs were detected in blood more often than later.

This clonotype has ten or more counts. The antigen is undetermined. At one end, the junction sequence differs from germline, possibly due to a read error. TCRdb analysed the 5' RACE reads with MiXCR anew, one entry per CDR3 protein. The data contain approximately 20,000 distinct CDR3 sequences, around 4.3% of them seen just once; the ten biggest clones take up nearly 7.5%. Stated time point: sample taken at primary tumor resection. The CDR3 length is 14 residues. Germline CDR1 reads SGHKS; CDR2 reads YYEKEE (reference sequence). The source material was PBMCs, sampled at surgery. This sequence originates from a male donor with early-stage non-small cell lung cancer. This chain connects TRBV5-5 to TRBJ2-3, with D tentatively TRBD1 or TRBD2 (5 bases each). The DNA of the CDR3 is TGTGCCAGCAGCTTGGCCGGGGACCGCCTTGCGGAGTTCTTT. This codes for CASSLAGDRLAEFF.